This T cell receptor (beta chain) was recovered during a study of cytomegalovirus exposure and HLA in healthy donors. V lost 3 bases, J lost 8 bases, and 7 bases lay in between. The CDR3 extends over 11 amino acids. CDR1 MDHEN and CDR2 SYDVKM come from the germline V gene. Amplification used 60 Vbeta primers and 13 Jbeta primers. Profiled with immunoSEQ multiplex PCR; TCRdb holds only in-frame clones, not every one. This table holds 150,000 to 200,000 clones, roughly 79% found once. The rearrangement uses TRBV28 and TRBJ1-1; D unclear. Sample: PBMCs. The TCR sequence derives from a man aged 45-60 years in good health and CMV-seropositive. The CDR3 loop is CASSFAGEAFF. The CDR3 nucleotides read TGTGCCAGCAGTTTTGCAGGCGAAGCTTTCTTT.